This T cell receptor (beta chain) was identified in a study of blood T cell repertoires in COVID-19. Repertoires were generated with immunoSEQ multiplex PCR, while TCRdb's copy carries only in-frame clones and drops some. The sample contains tens of thousands of clones, about 76% of which appear only once. Trimming removed 7 bases from V and 5 bases from J; junction bases left unmatched: 13. This CDR3 is 15 amino acids long. Looked up from germline, CDR1 is LNHDA and CDR2 is SQIVND (reference sequence). Material for sequencing was peripheral blood. The chain uses TRBV19 and TRBJ1-1; 7 bases agree with TRBD1. The TCR was taken from a human donor with active or convalescent COVID-19. The donor label of this sample is uncertain. The CDR3 spells CASNRPRGWETEAFF. In nucleotides, the CDR3 is TGTGCCAGTAACAGACCCAGGGGGTGGGAAACTGAAGCTTTCTTT.